The present T cell receptor (beta chain) was sequenced within a study of blood T cell repertoires in COVID-19 (dated by TCRdb to 2018 to 2020). Study-wide context: Samples from collaborators originated in the United States, Italy and Spain and spanned both the acute and convalescent phases of COVID-19. The prospective study material was composed of cDNA or gDNA derived from T cells, B-cell-depleted T cells, or PBMCs. The dataset comprised deeply sampled blood TCRbeta repertoires from subjects exposed to, actively infected with, or recovered from COVID-19. A freely available public database, intended as a resource for researchers studying the immune response to SARS-CoV-2, is where the repertoires were released. The samples were drawn from the first 160 participants of the ongoing ImmuneRACE study and from about 1,200 subjects provided by 6 global collaborators. A de-identified subject ID, COVID-19 status, age in years and sex were almost always included in the sample metadata. Where HLA class I and class II types were available, the types were taken from metadata supplied by the sample provider, not from assay-based typing. General findings and caveats noted by the study authors: The quantity of clinical and demographic metadata differed by source and by participant and was supplied without curation.

With regard to this clone: The antigen it recognizes is unknown. Base qualities were left out, and no much larger clone turns up one base away.

TCRbeta CDR3 regions were amplified from genomic DNA by means of the immunoSEQ Assay, a bias-controlled multiplex PCR. Under the source paper's analysis protocol: The number of nucleated cells in each sample was estimated by amplification of reference gene primers within the assay. To quantify the absolute abundance of each unique TCRbeta CDR3 rearrangement, sequence reads were collapsed and filtered. Productive Simpson clonality was computed per sample as the square root of Simpson's diversity index over productive rearrangements. TCRdb limited this immuneACCESS table to in-frame rearrangements with V and J called. A share of clones is missing; checked studies link under half to unresolved V genes, and the rest is unexplained. V and J calls and clone size are as listed in that table; D and trimming were resolved from the DNA. This sample is represented by hundreds of thousands of clones; about 89% of them were singletons. The top ten clonotypes cover 2.3% of the sample.

At one collaborating source in Seattle, patients were enrolled during active infection and were followed longitudinally through the course of disease. Collaborating institutions collected whole blood in K2EDTA tubes following their own protocols. Collaborator samples were shipped for TCRbeta analysis as frozen whole blood, isolated PBMCs, or DNA extracted from either sample type. The clonotype was recovered from a woman aged 55-75 years with COVID-19, enrolled during active disease. The sample comprised peripheral blood.

The nucleotides are TGTGCCAGCAGCCGAAAATTAACAGGGGTCGGGGGCGATTCACCCCTCCACTTT. It translates to CASSRKLTGVGGDSPLHF. The V gene is TRBV5-5 and the J gene is TRBJ1-6, and TRBD1 matches 7 of the central bases. CDR1 and CDR2 (SGHKS, YYEKEE) derive from the germline V gene (reference sequence). Including the terminal cysteine and phenylalanine, the CDR3 comprises 18 residues. Of the read, only the CDR3 DNA is kept; its 54 bases are in frame from base 1. V and J are trimmed by 4 bases and 8 bases, and the gene matches miss 18 bases of the junction.